One sample yielded the 5 T cell receptor beta chains listed below, sequenced in a study of cytomegalovirus exposure and HLA in healthy donors. It was with 60 Vbeta and 13 Jbeta primers that the PCR ran. The repertoire was sequenced with immunoSEQ multiplex PCR; TCRdb's copy has only in-frame clones and lacks some. The sample consists of more than 130,000 clones, roughly 80% of them appearing once. Material: PBMCs. Every receptor here comes from a man aged 40-49 years in good health and CMV-seropositive.

The genes are TRBV9 and TRBJ1-2; weak D call: TRBD1 (6 bases). The germline CDR1 and CDR2 sequences are SGDLS and YYNGEE. Trimming left V 3 bases short and J 4 bases short, with 13 bases between. This CDR3 comprises 14 residues. CDR3 coding DNA: TGTGCCAGCAGCGGGACCGGGACATCCTATGGCTACACCTTC. Its protein is CASSGTGTSYGYTF.

V is TRBV6-5 and J is TRBJ2-7; weak D call: TRBD1 (6 bases). The CDR3 runs to 12 residues. V dropped 5 bases and J dropped 7 bases, with 12 bases sitting between them. CDR1 and CDR2 (germline): MNHEY, SVGAGI. The CDR3: CASSLSGVEQYF. In nucleotides, the CDR3 is TGTGCCAGCAGTCTATCAGGGGTTGAGCAGTACTTC.

The V and J genes are TRBV7-3 and TRBJ2-1; 10 bases match TRBD2. Germline CDR1 is SGHTA and CDR2 is FQGTGA. Trimming cost V 5 bases and J 6 bases; bases outside gene matches: 4. The CDR3 is 14 amino acids. In nucleotides, the CDR3 is TGTGCCAGCAGCGCTAGCGGGGGTCCCAATGAGCAGTTCTTC. Translation gives CASSASGGPNEQFF.

J is TRBJ1-2 and V is TRBV5-4; tentative D call: TRBD1 (5 bases). V lost 4 bases, J lost 8 bases, and 21 bases lay in between. Looked up from germline, CDR1 is SGHNT and CDR2 is YYREEE (reference sequence). The CDR3 totals 15 residues. In nucleotides, the CDR3 is TGTGCCAGCAGCCCCCTCAGTTTGATCCAGGGAGGCTACACCTTC. This gives the protein CASSPLSLIQGGYTF.

The V and J genes are TRBV11-3 and TRBJ1-2; TRBD1 aligns across 7 bases. This CDR3 contains 13 residues. Germline lookup yields CDR1 SGHNT and CDR2 YENEEA. V was clipped by 4 bases and J by 2 bases; unmatched bases: 1. The CDR3 DNA reads as TGTGCCAGCAGCTCACAGGGGAACTATGGCTACACCTTC. Translating gives CASSSQGNYGYTF.